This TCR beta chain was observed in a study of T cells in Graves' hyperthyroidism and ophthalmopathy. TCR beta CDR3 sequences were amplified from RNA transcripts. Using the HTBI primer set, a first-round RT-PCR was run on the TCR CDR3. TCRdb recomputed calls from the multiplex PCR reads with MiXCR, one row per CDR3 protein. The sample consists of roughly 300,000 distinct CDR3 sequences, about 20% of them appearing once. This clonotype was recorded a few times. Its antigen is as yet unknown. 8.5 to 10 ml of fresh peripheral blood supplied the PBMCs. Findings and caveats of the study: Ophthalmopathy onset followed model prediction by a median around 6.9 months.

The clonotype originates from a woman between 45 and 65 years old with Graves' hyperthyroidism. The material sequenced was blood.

The chain's CDR3 is CASTPGGNEQFF. CDR3 nucleotide sequence: TGTGCCAGCACCCCCGGGGGAAATGAGCAGTTCTTC. The V gene is TRBV5-6, the J gene TRBJ2-1; D is possibly TRBD2 (6 bases). Germline CDR1 is SGHDT and CDR2 is YYEEEE. The CDR3 runs to 12 residues. The V gene lost 6 bases and the J gene lost 7 bases, with 11 bases spanning the gap.